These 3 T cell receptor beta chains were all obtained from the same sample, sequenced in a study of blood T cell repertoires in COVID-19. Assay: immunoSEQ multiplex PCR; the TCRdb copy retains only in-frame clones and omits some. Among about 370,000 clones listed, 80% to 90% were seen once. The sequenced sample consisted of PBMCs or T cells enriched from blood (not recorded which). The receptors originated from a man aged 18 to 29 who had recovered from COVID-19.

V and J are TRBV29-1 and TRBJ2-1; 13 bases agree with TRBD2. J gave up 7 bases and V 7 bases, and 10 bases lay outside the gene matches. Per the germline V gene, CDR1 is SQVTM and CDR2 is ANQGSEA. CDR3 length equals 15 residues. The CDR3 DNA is TGCAGCGCTGGGGGTACTAGCGGGAGGGCAAATGAGCAGTTCTTC. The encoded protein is CSAGGTSGRANEQFF.

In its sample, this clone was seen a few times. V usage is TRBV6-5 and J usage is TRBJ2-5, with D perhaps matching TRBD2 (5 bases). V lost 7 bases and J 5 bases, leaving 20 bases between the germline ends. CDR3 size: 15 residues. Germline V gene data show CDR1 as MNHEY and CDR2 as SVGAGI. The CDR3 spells CASTTLGNSKETQYF. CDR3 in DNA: TGTGCCAGCACCACCCTCGGGAATAGCAAGGAGACCCAGTACTTC.

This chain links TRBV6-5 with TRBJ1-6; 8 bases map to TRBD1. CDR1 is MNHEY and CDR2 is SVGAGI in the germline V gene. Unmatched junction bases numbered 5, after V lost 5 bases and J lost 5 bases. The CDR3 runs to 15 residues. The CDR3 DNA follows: TGTGCCAGCAGTACAGGGGGAGCGGATAATTCACCCCTCCACTTT. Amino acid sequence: CASSTGGADNSPLHF.